What follows is one TCR beta chain and its context. Its antigen is unknown. This specimen comes from a study of spatial heterogeneity in lung cancer. The CDR3 runs 16 residues. The V end lost 3 bases, the J end lost 4 bases, and 16 bases lay between the germline ends. The germline V gene encodes CDR1 MDHEN and CDR2 SYDVKM. Time point specified: sample taken at primary tumor resection. A total of around 67 untreated early-stage non-small cell lung cancer patients served as donors. TCRs were sequenced from unsorted whole RNA of tumor, nontumor lung or PBMC. Using its own MiXCR run on the 5' RACE reads, TCRdb lists one record per CDR3 protein. The sample has roughly 5,000 distinct CDR3 sequences, roughly 31% seen once. Findings of the study overall: Mutation counts in tumors were tracked by counts of expanded intratumoral alpha and beta TCRs.

This TCR came from a male donor with early-stage non-small cell lung cancer. The gene calls are TRBV28 and TRBJ2-1; D may correspond to TRBD1 or TRBD2 (6 bases each). Here the sequenced sample was lung tumor tissue, taken at surgery. CDR3 amino acids: CASSFRGGQTYNEQFF. DNA for the CDR3: TGTGCCAGCAGTTTTCGAGGGGGGCAGACATACAATGAGCAGTTCTTC.